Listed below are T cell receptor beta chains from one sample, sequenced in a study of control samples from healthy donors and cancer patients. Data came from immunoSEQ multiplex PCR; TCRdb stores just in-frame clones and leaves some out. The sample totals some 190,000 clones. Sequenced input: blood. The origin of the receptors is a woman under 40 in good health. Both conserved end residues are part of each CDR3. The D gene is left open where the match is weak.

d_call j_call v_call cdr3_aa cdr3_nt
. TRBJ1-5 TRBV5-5 CASSLWDGNQPQHF TGTGCCAGCAGCTTGTGGGACGGAAATCAGCCCCAGCATTTT
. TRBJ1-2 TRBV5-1 CASSLAGEGVYGYTF TGCGCCAGCAGCTTGGCCGGGGAGGGGGTCTATGGCTACACCTTC
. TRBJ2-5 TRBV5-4 CASSLSSGTIFRETQYF TGTGCCAGCAGCTTGTCCTCCGGGACCATATTTCGAGAGACCCAGTACTTC
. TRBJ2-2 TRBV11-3 CASSSASGANTGELFF TGTGCCAGCAGCTCAGCCTCGGGGGCGAACACCGGGGAGCTGTTTTTT
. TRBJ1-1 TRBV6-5 CASSSGFLRANTEAFF TGTGCCAGCAGTTCCGGGTTTCTAAGGGCCAACACTGAAGCTTTCTTT
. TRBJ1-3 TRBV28 CASSPTPSGNTIYF TGTGCCAGCAGCCCAACCCCCAGCGGAAACACCATATATTTT
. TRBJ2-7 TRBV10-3 CAISGGTSYEQYF TGTGCCATCAGTGGGGGGACCTCCTACGAGCAGTACTTC
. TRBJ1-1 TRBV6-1 CASSDSPLVGEAFF TGTGCCAGCAGTGACAGCCCTCTGGTCGGAGAAGCTTTCTTT
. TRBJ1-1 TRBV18 CASSQGGLNTEAFF TGTGCCAGCTCACAGGGAGGCCTGAACACTGAAGCTTTCTTT
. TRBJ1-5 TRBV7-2 CASSSQQGDSNQPQHF TGTGCCAGCAGCTCCCAACAAGGGGATAGCAATCAGCCCCAGCATTTT
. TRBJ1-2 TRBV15 CATSRDYGPDGYTF TGTGCCACCAGCAGAGATTACGGCCCGGATGGCTACACCTTC
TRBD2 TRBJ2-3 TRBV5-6 CASSLVGGGDTQYF TGTGCCAGCAGCTTGGTCGGGGGGGGAGATACGCAGTATTTT
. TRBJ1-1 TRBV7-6 CASSFASGRNTEAFF TGTGCCAGCAGCTTCGCGAGTGGTAGGAACACTGAAGCTTTCTTT
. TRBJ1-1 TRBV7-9 CASTPRGQLNTEAFF TGTGCCAGCACCCCAAGGGGTCAGTTGAACACTGAAGCTTTCTTT
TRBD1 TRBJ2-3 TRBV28 CASTTAGTGGADTQYF TGTGCCAGCACAACCGCCGGGACAGGGGGCGCAGATACGCAGTATTTT
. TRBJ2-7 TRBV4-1 CASSQDLGGRTYEQYF TGCGCCAGCAGCCAAGATCTTGGGGGACGAACCTACGAGCAGTACTTC
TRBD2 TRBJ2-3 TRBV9 CASSPAGGPDTQYF TGTGCCAGCAGCCCAGCGGGGGGGCCAGATACGCAGTATTTT
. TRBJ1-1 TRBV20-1 CSAGPGYEAFF TGCAGTGCTGGCCCGGGTTATGAAGCTTTCTTT
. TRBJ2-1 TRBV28 CASCAYNEQFF TGTGCCAGCTGCGCCTACAATGAGCAGTTCTTC
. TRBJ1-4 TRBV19 CASSIDIGGELFF TGTGCCAGTAGTATAGATATCGGGGGAGAACTGTTTTTT
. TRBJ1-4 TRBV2 CASSLQINEKLFF TGTGCCAGCAGTCTTCAGATTAATGAAAAACTGTTTTTT
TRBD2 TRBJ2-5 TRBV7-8 CASSLQRGGSETQYF TGTGCCAGCAGCTTACAGCGGGGGGGCTCTGAGACCCAGTACTTC
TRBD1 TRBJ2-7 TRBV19 CASSILTDRDHEQYF TGTGCCAGTAGTATCTTGACGGACAGGGACCACGAGCAGTACTTC